The clone carrying this T cell receptor (beta chain) was seen a handful of times. The antigen is not known. These data belong to a study of T cell responses to AZD1222 COVID-19 vaccine. There are 14 residues in the CDR3. J lost 5 bases, V lost 6 bases, and 7 bases had no gene match. Germline V gene sequence: CDR1 SQVTM, CDR2 ANQGSEA. Study-level points and caveats: Vaccine-associated CD4 TCRs ranged over spike, dominating at 160-218 and 743-854. Without day 14 samples, only post-peak T cell repertoires were studied.

Here immunoSEQ multiplex PCR was the method, and the copy in TCRdb shows in-frame clones only, minus some. The sample contains 90,000 to 100,000 clones, approximately 91% of which appear only once. The source material was peripheral blood, sampled 28 days after the second AZD1222 dose. This sequence originates from an adult who received the AZD1222 COVID-19 vaccine. This chain connects TRBV29-1 to TRBJ1-5; 10 positions match TRBD1. The CDR3 loop is CSVNLGTGDQPQHF. CDR3 bases: TGCAGCGTCAACTTAGGGACAGGGGATCAGCCCCAGCATTTT.